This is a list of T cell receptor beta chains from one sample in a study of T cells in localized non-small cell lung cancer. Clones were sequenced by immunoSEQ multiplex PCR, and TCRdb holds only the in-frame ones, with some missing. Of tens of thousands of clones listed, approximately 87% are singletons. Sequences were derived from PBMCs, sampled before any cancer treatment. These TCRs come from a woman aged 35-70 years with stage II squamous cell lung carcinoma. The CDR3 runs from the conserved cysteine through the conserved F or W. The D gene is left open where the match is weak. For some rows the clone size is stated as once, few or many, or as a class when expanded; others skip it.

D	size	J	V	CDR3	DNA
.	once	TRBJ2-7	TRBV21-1	CASSKVCCGTGTAEQYF	TGTGCCAGCAGCAAAGTGTGTTGTGGGACAGGGACCGCGGAGCAGTACTTC
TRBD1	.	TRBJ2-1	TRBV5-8	CASSPGQVYSYNEQFF	TGTGCCAGCAGCCCCGGACAGGTTTACTCCTACAATGAGCAGTTCTTC
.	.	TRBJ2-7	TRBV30	CAWTGLGEQYF	TGTGCCTGGACCGGATTAGGCGAGCAGTACTTC
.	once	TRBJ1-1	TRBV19	CASSVVLRPVDTEAFF	TGTGCCAGTAGTGTCGTCCTCCGCCCGGTGGACACTGAAGCTTTCTTT
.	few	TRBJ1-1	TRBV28	CASSLHPLGEAFF	TGTGCCAGCAGTTTACACCCGCTCGGTGAAGCTTTCTTT
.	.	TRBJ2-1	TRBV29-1	CSAQTARRYNEQFF	TGCAGCGCCCAGACAGCAAGGCGATACAATGAGCAGTTCTTC
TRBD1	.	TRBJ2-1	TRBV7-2	CASSPPGTANNEQFF	TGTGCCAGCAGCCCCCCCGGGACAGCAAACAATGAGCAGTTCTTC
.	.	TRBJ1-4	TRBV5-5	CASSGAWGSNEKLFF	TGTGCCAGCAGCGGAGCATGGGGATCTAATGAAAAACTGTTTTTT
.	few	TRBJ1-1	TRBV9	CASSVVGGQSEAFF	TGTGCCAGCAGCGTAGTCGGAGGACAGTCTGAAGCTTTCTTT
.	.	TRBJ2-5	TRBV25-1	CASSHTGEGETQYF	TGTGCCAGCAGCCACACCGGGGAAGGAGAGACCCAGTACTTC
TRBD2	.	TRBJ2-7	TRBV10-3	CASGGTESYEQYF	TGTGCCTCCGGGGGGACCGAATCCTACGAGCAGTACTTC